Listed below are T cell receptor beta chains from one sample, sequenced in a study of CD4+ T cells in melanoma. Here immunoSEQ multiplex PCR was the method, and the copy in TCRdb shows in-frame clones only, minus some. The sample shows about 21,000 clones, about 77% of them seen only once. All receptors come from a human donor with melanoma. Each CDR3 is given with its conserved first and last residue. The order of the fields is J gene, D gene, V gene, clone size, CDR3 protein, CDR3 DNA. The D gene is left open where the match is weak. Clone size, where shown, is once, few, many, or a class for clones that have expanded.

>TRBJ2-5|-|TRBV5-1|-
CASSSQILGQGGETQYF
TGCGCCAGCAGCTCCCAAATTTTAGGGCAGGGCGGAGAGACCCAGTACTTC
>TRBJ2-1|-|TRBV15|-
CAANLGGHNEQFF
TGTGCCGCGAATCTGGGGGGGCACAATGAGCAGTTCTTC
>TRBJ1-5|-|TRBV19|-
CATRSGVNQPQHF
TGTGCCACTCGGTCGGGGGTTAATCAGCCCCAGCATTTT
>TRBJ2-2|TRBD2|TRBV7-9|-
CASSFRGGALNTGELFF
TGTGCCAGCAGCTTCCGGGGAGGGGCCTTGAACACCGGGGAGCTGTTTTTT
>TRBJ1-4|-|TRBV5-1|-
CASSLSYNEKLFF
TGCGCCAGCAGCCTGAGCTATAATGAAAAACTGTTTTTT
>TRBJ2-3|TRBD2|TRBV5-1|-
CASSPGLAGGWDTQYF
TGCGCCAGCAGCCCGGGACTAGCGGGGGGTTGGGATACGCAGTATTTT
>TRBJ1-2|-|TRBV6-1|few
CASSLQDYYGYTF
TGTGCCAGCAGTTTACAGGATTACTATGGCTACACCTTC
>TRBJ1-2|-|TRBV5-1|-
CASSLRGDYGYTF
TGCGCCAGCAGCTTGCGGGGGGACTATGGCTACACCTTC
>TRBJ2-2|-|TRBV5-5|-
CASSPLRGPNTGELFF
TGTGCCAGCAGCCCTTTGCGGGGCCCGAACACCGGGGAGCTGTTTTTT
>TRBJ2-3|TRBD2|TRBV11-2|-
CASSATSGGALDTQYF
TGTGCCAGCAGCGCCACTAGCGGGGGGGCCTTAGATACGCAGTATTTT
>TRBJ2-1|-|TRBV4-2|-
CASSQNPGAHNEQFF
TGTGCCAGCAGCCAAAACCCAGGGGCGCACAATGAGCAGTTCTTC
>TRBJ2-4|-|TRBV11-2|-
CASSLDWQENIQYF
TGTGCCAGCAGCTTAGATTGGCAGGAAAACATTCAGTACTTC
>TRBJ1-2|-|TRBV4-1|-
CAIRWTGNYGYTF
TGCGCCATTCGGTGGACCGGTAACTATGGCTACACCTTC
>TRBJ2-7|TRBD2|TRBV5-1|-
CASSLSLAGGPYEQYF
TGCGCCAGCAGCTTGTCCTTAGCGGGGGGGCCCTACGAGCAGTACTTC
>TRBJ2-1|TRBD2|TRBV6-1|-
CASSGRLAGYNEQFF
TGTGCCAGCAGTGGCCGACTAGCGGGCTACAATGAGCAGTTCTTC
>TRBJ1-5|-|TRBV29-1|-
CSAGGNQPQHF
TGCAGCGCGGGGGGCAATCAGCCCCAGCATTTT
>TRBJ2-5|TRBD2|TRBV7-7|-
CASSLAGSSETQYF
TGTGCTAGCAGCTTAGCGGGGTCTTCAGAGACCCAGTACTTC